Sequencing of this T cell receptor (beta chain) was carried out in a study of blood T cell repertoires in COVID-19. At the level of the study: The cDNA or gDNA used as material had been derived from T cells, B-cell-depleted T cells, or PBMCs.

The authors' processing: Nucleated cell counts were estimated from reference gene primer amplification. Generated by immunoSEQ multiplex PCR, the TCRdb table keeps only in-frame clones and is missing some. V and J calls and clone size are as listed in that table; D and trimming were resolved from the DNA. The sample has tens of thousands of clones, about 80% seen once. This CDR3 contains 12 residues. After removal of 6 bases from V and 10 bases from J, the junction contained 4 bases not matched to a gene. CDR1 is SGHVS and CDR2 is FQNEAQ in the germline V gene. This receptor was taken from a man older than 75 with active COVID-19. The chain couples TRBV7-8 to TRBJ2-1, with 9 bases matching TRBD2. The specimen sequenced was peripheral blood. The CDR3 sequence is CASRSGGLEQFF. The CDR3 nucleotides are TGTGCCAGCAGAAGCGGGGGGTTAGAGCAGTTCTTC.